These 6 T cell receptor beta chains share one sample of origin, sequenced in a study of shared clonotypes between healthy human individuals. Data came from immunoSEQ multiplex PCR; TCRdb stores just in-frame clones and leaves some out. The table shows some 1,400,000 clones, with approximately 96% occurring only once. The source material was naive CD4+ T cells sorted from blood. Subset: CD45RA+ positively selected. These receptor sequences come from a man aged 25 to 40 in good health.

The chain links TRBV6-6 to TRBJ2-3; no clear D gene. Germline assignment: CDR1 MNHNY and CDR2 SVGAGI (reference sequence). The CDR3 has 11 residues. The germline V and J ends were trimmed by 6 bases and 5 bases, with 6 bases remaining between them. The CDR3 region has the DNA TGTGCCAGCAGCCCGAGAGATACGCAGTATTTT. Its protein product is CASSPRDTQYF.

The rearrangement joins TRBV5-1 to TRBJ2-7, with D perhaps matching TRBD1 (6 bases). The CDR3 totals 12 residues. V lost 5 bases and J lost 10, with 16 bases in between. Germline CDR1 SGHRS, CDR2 YFSETQ. The CDR3 loop reads CASRRDGDTQYF. CDR3 in DNA: TGCGCCAGCAGGCGAGATGGGGACACACAGTACTTC.

The rearrangement uses TRBV11-2 and TRBJ2-2; 7 bases align to TRBD2. The V gene's germline CDR1 is SGHAT and CDR2 FQNNGV. This CDR3 has 16 residues. Trimming at V came to 5 bases and at J to 6 bases, leaving 12 bases not matched to a gene. The CDR3 reads CASSLTLAGSAGELFF. CDR3 in DNA: TGTGCCAGCAGCCTCACTTTAGCGGGTTCCGCCGGGGAGCTGTTTTTT.

The chain has TRBV9 and TRBJ2-1, with unresolved D. The CDR3 is 14 residues long. V gave up 3 bases and J gave up 7 bases, with 14 bases separating them. Germline V CDR1 and CDR2: SGDLS, YYNGEE. Here the CDR3 DNA reads TGTGCCAGCAGCGGGGTGGGCCATTTGAATGAGCAGTTCTTC. This translates into CASSGVGHLNEQFF.

This clone appeared a few times. The chain couples TRBV6-1 to TRBJ2-7; D not certain. The ends were cut back, 6 bases at V and 4 bases at J, with 7 bases in the middle. Germline values: CDR1 MNHNS, CDR2 SASEGT. The CDR3 has 11 amino acids. Here the CDR3 DNA reads TGTGCCAGCAGGTTCGAGTACGAGCAGTACTTC. Residues: CASRFEYEQYF.

The rearrangement links TRBV6-5 to TRBJ1-1; D is ambiguous. The CDR3 is 14 residues long. The V and J ends lost 6 bases and 1 base respectively, with 12 bases between them. From germline, CDR1 is MNHEY and CDR2 SVGAGI. The CDR3: CASRIATQNTEAFF. CDR3 sequence (DNA): TGTGCCAGCAGGATTGCTACCCAGAACACTGAAGCTTTCTTT.